This T cell receptor beta chain was captured in a study of CD8 T cells in Susac syndrome. RNA totalling roughly 0.5 to 1 ug underwent reverse transcription with random hexamers. An immunoSEQ multiplex PCR amplified TCR beta CDR3 over 54 Vbeta and 13 Jbeta. Each CDR3 protein is one row after TCRdb ran MiXCR on the immunoSEQ multiplex PCR reads. The sample yields some 220,000 distinct CDR3 sequences, 95% seen once. The sequence came from a human donor with multiple sclerosis. The sequenced material came from CD4+ T cells from PBMCs.

Here the CDR3 reads CSAPSGLAISDTQYF. The CDR3 region has the DNA TGCAGTGCGCCATCGGGACTAGCAATATCTGATACGCAGTATTTT. J is TRBJ2-3 and V is TRBV20-1; TRBD2 matches at 9 bases. CDR1 and CDR2 from the germline V gene are DFQATT and SNEGSKA (reference sequence). The CDR3 extends over 15 amino acids. The V gene end was trimmed by 6 bases and the J gene end by 6 bases; junction bases not matched to a gene: 13.